This T cell receptor beta chain was retrieved from a study of neurological immune-mediated disorders. Overall study results and limits: None of the CDR3 amino acid sequences of expanded clones were shared across subjects, and this suggested private repertoires in all groups.

This clonotype was seen more than once but under ten times. Its antigen remains unknown. TCRdb passed the 5' RACE reads through MiXCR, listing each CDR3 protein once. The table records 40,000 or so distinct CDR3 sequences, 12% to 15% of them present only once. The germline V gene has CDR1 KGHSH and CDR2 LQKENI. The CDR3 is 14 residues long. The ends were cut back, 0 bases at V and 8 bases at J, with 10 bases in the middle. The receptor comes from a woman between 50 and 59 years old with HTLV-1-associated myelopathy (HAM/TSP). The material sequenced was PBMCs. The rearrangement uses TRBV18 and TRBJ1-4; D remains ambiguous. The CDR3 sequence: CASSPPAGDEKLFF. The CDR3 nucleotides read TGTGCCAGCTCACCACCGGCGGGCGACGAAAAACTGTTTTTT.